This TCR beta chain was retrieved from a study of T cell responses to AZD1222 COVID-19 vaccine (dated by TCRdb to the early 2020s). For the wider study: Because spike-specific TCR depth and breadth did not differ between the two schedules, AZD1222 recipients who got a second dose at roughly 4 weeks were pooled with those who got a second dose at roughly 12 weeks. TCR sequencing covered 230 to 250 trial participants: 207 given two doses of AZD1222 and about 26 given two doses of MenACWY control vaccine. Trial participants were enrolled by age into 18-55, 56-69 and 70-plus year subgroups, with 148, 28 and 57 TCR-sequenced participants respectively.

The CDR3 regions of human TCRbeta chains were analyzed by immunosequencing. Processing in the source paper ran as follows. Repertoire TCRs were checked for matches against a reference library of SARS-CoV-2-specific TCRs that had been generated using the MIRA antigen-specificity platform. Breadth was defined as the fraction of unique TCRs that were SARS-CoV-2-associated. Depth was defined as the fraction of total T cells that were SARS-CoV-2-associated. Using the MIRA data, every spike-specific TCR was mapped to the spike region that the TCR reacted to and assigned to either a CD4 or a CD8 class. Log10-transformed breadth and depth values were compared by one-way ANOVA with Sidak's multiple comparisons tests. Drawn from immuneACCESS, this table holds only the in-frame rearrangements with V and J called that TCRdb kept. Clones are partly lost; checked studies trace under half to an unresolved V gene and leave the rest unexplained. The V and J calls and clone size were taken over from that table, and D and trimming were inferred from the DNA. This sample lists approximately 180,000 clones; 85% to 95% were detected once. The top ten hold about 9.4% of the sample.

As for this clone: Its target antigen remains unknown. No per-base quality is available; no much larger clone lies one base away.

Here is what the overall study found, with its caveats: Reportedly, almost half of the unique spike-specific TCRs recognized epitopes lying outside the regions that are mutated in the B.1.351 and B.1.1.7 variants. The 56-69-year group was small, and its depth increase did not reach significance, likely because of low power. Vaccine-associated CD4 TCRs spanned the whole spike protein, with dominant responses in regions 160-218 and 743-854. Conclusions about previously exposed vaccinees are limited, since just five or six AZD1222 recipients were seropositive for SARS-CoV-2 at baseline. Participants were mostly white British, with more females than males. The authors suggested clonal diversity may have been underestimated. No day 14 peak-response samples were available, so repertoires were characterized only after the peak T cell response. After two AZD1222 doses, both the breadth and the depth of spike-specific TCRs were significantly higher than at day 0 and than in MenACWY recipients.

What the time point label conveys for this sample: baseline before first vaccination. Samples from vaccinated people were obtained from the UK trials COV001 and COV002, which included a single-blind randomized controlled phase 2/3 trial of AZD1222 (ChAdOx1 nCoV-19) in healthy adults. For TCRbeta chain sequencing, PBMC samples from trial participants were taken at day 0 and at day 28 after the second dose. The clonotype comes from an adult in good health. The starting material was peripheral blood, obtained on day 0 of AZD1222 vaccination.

The CDR3 region reads CATSDTPTDTQYF. The nucleotide sequence is given as TGTGCCACCAGTGATACCCCCACAGATACGCAGTATTTT. Recombination connected TRBV24-1 to TRBJ2-3, with no confident D gene call. Via the germline V gene, CDR1 is KGHDR and CDR2 SFDVKD. The CDR3 spans 13 residues, from the cysteine through the phenylalanine. Of the read, only the CDR3 DNA is kept; its 39 bases are in frame from base 1. V is reduced by 3 bases and J by 2 bases, leaving a spacing of 5 bases between them.